These 21 T cell receptor beta chains came from one sample sequenced in a study of neurological immune-mediated disorders. In TCRdb, the 5' RACE reads were re-called with MiXCR into one record per CDR3 protein. The sample yields approximately 65,000 distinct CDR3 sequences, over 4% seen once. The specimen was PBMCs. Receptors originate from a man aged 50 or older with multiple sclerosis.

This clonotype was seen ten or more times. J is TRBJ1-1 and V is TRBV5-1; D may be TRBD1 (5 bases). Trimming pared 4 bases from V and 1 base from J, leaving 11 bases between. Germline V gene lookup returns CDR1 SGHRS and CDR2 YFSETQ. The CDR3 has 14 amino acids. CDR3 region: CASSVGQTNTEAFF. CDR3 DNA: TGCGCCAGCAGCGTAGGACAAACGAACACTGAAGCTTTCTTT.

This chain uses TRBV2 with TRBJ2-3; D not certain. V was clipped by 1 base and J by 8 bases, with 10 bases between them. The CDR3 extends over 13 amino acids. Looked up from germline, CDR1 is SNHLY and CDR2 is FYNNEI. The CDR3: CASSEESVSTQYF. DNA for the CDR3: TGTGCCAGCAGTGAAGAGAGTGTGTCTACGCAGTATTTT.

This clonotype occurred many times. This chain links TRBV5-1 with TRBJ2-5; D gene unclear. V was shortened by 1 base and J by 2 bases, with 9 bases between the two germline ends. Germline CDR1 and CDR2: SGHRS and YFSETQ. The CDR3 is 14 residues long. CDR3 nucleotide sequence: TGCGCCAGCAGCTTGATTCCGGAGCAAGAGACCCAGTACTTC. Protein sequence: CASSLIPEQETQYF.

Many counts were recorded for this clonotype. It may be a read error: a sequence one base away is much more abundant. This chain joins TRBV3-1 and TRBJ1-1; D is uncertain. The CDR3 totals 12 residues. Trimming stripped 5 bases from V and 4 bases from J, with 8 bases between. Germline V gene sequence: CDR1 LGHDT, CDR2 YNNKEL (reference sequence). The CDR3 region is CASSKVSTEAFF. CDR3 coding DNA: TGTGCCAGCAGCAAAGTGTCCACTGAAGCTTTCTTT.

This clonotype was counted many times. This chain uses TRBV11-2 with TRBJ1-1; the match to TRBD1 covers 7 bases. The CDR3 has 15 residues. V lost 0 bases and J lost 4; bases outside the gene matches: 5. Germline V gene sequence: CDR1 SGHAT, CDR2 FQNNGV. CDR3 DNA sequence: TGTGCCAGCAGCTTAGAAGCAGGGGGGACCACTGAAGCTTTCTTT. Its protein product is CASSLEAGGTTEAFF.

As regards this clonotype: A much larger clone lies one base from this, so it may be a read error. The rearrangement joins TRBV14 to TRBJ2-2; TRBD1 is a possible D gene (6 bases). Germline V gene lookup returns CDR1 SGHDN and CDR2 FVKESK. This CDR3 has 16 residues. Here the CDR3 reads CASSPQSGVNTGEQFF. In DNA form, the CDR3 reads TGTGCCAGCAGCCCTCAGTCAGGGGTGAACACCGGGGAGCAGTTTTTT.

The rearrangement joins TRBV10-1 to TRBJ1-1, with D possibly being TRBD1 (5 bases). The CDR3 runs to 14 residues. Trimming cost V 7 bases and J 0 bases, with 12 bases left between them. Germline-derived CDR1 and CDR2 are WNHNN and SYGVQD (reference sequence). The CDR3 spells CASTHRTLNTEAFF. CDR3 DNA sequence: TGCGCCAGCACCCACCGGACATTGAACACTGAAGCTTTCTTT.

This clonotype was seen more than once but under ten times. The chain is built from TRBV28 and TRBJ1-5; D may be TRBD1 (6 bases). The CDR3 is 17 residues long. CDR1 and CDR2 from the germline V gene are MDHEN and SYDVKM. V was clipped by 3 bases and J by 0 bases, with 15 bases between them. The CDR3 nucleotides are TGTGCCAGCAGTTTTGAGGAGGGGGAATATAGCAATCAGCCCCAGCATTTT. It encodes CASSFEEGEYSNQPQHF.

In its sample, this clonotype was seen a few times. This may arise from a read error, as a much more abundant clone is one base away. The V and J genes are TRBV5-1 and TRBJ1-2; the D gene is possibly TRBD1 (6 bases). V lost 9 bases and J 8 bases, leaving 29 bases between the germline ends. This CDR3 is built from 16 residues. Germline V CDR1 and CDR2: SGHRS, YFSETQ. In DNA form, the CDR3 reads TGCGCCATCACCGATCAATCCGGGACACAAACCCGGGGCTACACCTTC. This encodes CAITDQSGTQTRGYTF. The whole variable domain, remainder taken from reference TRBV5-1 and TRBJ1-2, is KAGVTQTPRYLIKTRGQQVTLSCSPISGHRSVSWYQQTPGQGLQFLFEYFSETQRNKGNFPGRFSGRQFSNSRSEMNVSTLELGDSALYLCAITDQSGTQTRGYTFGSGTRLTVV.

This clonotype was seen at least ten times. This rearrangement joins TRBV6-5 to TRBJ2-7; 7 bases line up with TRBD2. J was trimmed by 1 base and V by 4 bases; bases with no gene match: 4. The germline V gene has CDR1 MNHEY and CDR2 SVGAGI. CDR3 length: 14 amino acids. CDR3 coding DNA: TGTGCCAGCAGTTCTCGGACTAGTTCCTACGAGCAGTACTTC. Translation gives CASSSRTSSYEQYF.

This clonotype has a count of ten or more. The chain is built from TRBV20-1 and TRBJ1-1; TRBD1 aligns across 10 bases. The CDR3 is 14 residues long. Germline V gene lookup returns CDR1 DFQATT and CDR2 SNEGSKA (reference sequence). The CDR3 bases are TGCCCCGGTGGGACAGGGGCGGTGGGGACTGAAGCTTTCTTT. This gives the protein CPGGTGAVGTEAFF.

This clonotype was seen ten or more times. The chain couples TRBV29-1 to TRBJ1-2; no firm D call. V was cut by 8 bases and J by 8 bases, with 18 bases left in between. The CDR3 is 12 residues long. CDR1 SQVTM and CDR2 ANQGSEA come from the germline V gene. The CDR3 spells CSCQGESEGYTF. The CDR3 nucleotides are TGCAGCTGCCAAGGAGAATCGGAGGGCTACACCTTC.

This clonotype was recorded at least ten times. The chain joins TRBV28 to TRBJ1-5; D remains unclear. The germline V and J ends were trimmed by 7 bases and 3 bases, with 16 bases remaining between them. This CDR3 spans 15 amino acids. The germline V gene encodes CDR1 MDHEN and CDR2 SYDVKM. In nucleotides, the CDR3 is TGTGCCAGCACCGTCAGCTATTCCACCAATCAGCCCCAGCATTTT. Translation: CASTVSYSTNQPQHF.

At least ten counts were recorded for this clonotype. The V call is TRBV9, the J call TRBJ1-1, with D hard to call. Germline V gene sequence: CDR1 SGDLS, CDR2 YYNGEE. This CDR3 contains 14 residues. V was clipped by 0 bases and J by 1 base, with 7 bases between them. The CDR3 here is CASSVVVANTEAFF. The CDR3 nucleotides read TGTGCCAGCAGCGTAGTGGTAGCGAACACTGAAGCTTTCTTT. The entire variable domain, with the rest obtained from reference TRBV9 and TRBJ1-1, is as follows: DSGVTQTPKHLITATGQRVTLRCSPRSGDLSVYWYQQSLDQGLQFLIQYYNGEERAKGNILERFSAQQFPDLHSELNLSSLELGDSALYFCASSVVVANTEAFFGQGTRLTVV.

Ten or more counts support this clonotype. The genes are TRBV4-1 and TRBJ2-2; the match to TRBD1 covers 7 bases. Germline V CDR1 and CDR2: MGHRA, YSYEKL. Germline trimming cut 3 bases from V and 0 bases from J; bases unmatched to any gene: 4. The CDR3 runs 16 residues. CDR3 in DNA: TGCGCCAGCAGCCAGATACAGGGGCCGAACACCGGGGAGCTGTTTTTT. Its protein is CASSQIQGPNTGELFF.

This clonotype showed up many times. The chain employs TRBV5-5 and TRBJ2-5, with D possibly matching TRBD1 (6 bases). Trimming cost V 4 bases and J 4 bases, with 20 bases left between them. Germline V lookup: CDR1 SGHKS, CDR2 YYEKEE (reference sequence). The CDR3 sequence is 16 residues long. DNA for the CDR3: TGTGCCAGCAGCCTAACTACAGGGTCGGGCAGAGAGACCCAGTACTTC. Amino acids: CASSLTTGSGRETQYF.

This clonotype was counted at least ten times. The chain carries TRBV29-1 and TRBJ1-1, with D unresolved. The CDR3 is 15 residues long. V was trimmed by 2 bases and J by 5 bases, leaving 18 bases between them. The germline gives CDR1 SQVTM, CDR2 ANQGSEA. In nucleotides, the CDR3 is TGCAGCGTTGAACACATACTTCAGATGGGAACTGAAGCTTTCTTT. This codes for CSVEHILQMGTEAFF.

This clonotype was picked up many times. The chain employs TRBV9 and TRBJ2-1; weak D call: TRBD2 (5 bases). This CDR3 region has 14 residues. Germline lookup yields CDR1 SGDLS and CDR2 YYNGEE. The V gene lost 3 bases and the J gene lost 6 bases, with 13 bases spanning the gap. The CDR3: CASSGSDSINEQFF. The CDR3 DNA reads as TGTGCCAGCAGCGGATCGGACTCGATCAATGAGCAGTTCTTC.

This clonotype was seen many times. The chain recombines TRBV28 with TRBJ1-2; D not resolved. Trimming took 1 base from V and 3 from J, leaving 24 bases between them. CDR3 length: 19 amino acids. Germline V gives CDR1 MDHEN, CDR2 SYDVKM. The CDR3 here is CASSLSFYGGVTNHYGYTF. CDR3 bases: TGTGCCAGCAGTTTATCATTCTACGGCGGAGTCACCAATCACTATGGCTACACCTTC.

This clonotype was recorded at least ten times. A much larger clone lies a single base off, so this may be a read error. V gene TRBV3-1 combines with J gene TRBJ1-2; D remains unclear. V was shortened by 4 bases and J by 4 bases, with 10 bases between the two germline ends. Germline CDR1 and CDR2: LGHDT and YNNKEL (reference sequence). CDR3 length: 13 amino acids. CDR3 nucleotides: TGTGCCAGCAGCCCCCGGAAGGGCTATGGCTACACCTTC. It yields the protein CASSPRKGYGYTF.

The chain employs TRBV5-1 and TRBJ2-3; D not resolved. This CDR3 has 12 amino acids. Trimming pared 6 bases from V and 4 bases from J, leaving 9 bases between. Per germline, CDR1 SGHRS and CDR2 YFSETQ. This CDR3 reads CASKFSADTQYF. The CDR3 nucleotides read TGCGCCAGCAAATTCAGCGCAGATACGCAGTATTTT. Complete variable domain (other parts from reference TRBV5-1 and TRBJ2-3): KAGVTQTPRYLIKTRGQQVTLSCSPISGHRSVSWYQQTPGQGLQFLFEYFSETQRNKGNFPGRFSGRQFSNSRSEMNVSTLELGDSALYLCASKFSADTQYFGPGTRLTVL.